The 27 T cell receptor beta chains listed next were all sequenced from one sample in a study of beta chain features in type 1 diabetes. The investigators reverse transcribed all of the isolated RNA, so they sequenced expressed TCRB transcripts. Sequenced by immunoSEQ multiplex PCR; TCRdb stores in-frame clones only, minus some. The table shows approximately 400,000 clones, with more than 12% occurring only once. The sequencing sample was made of naive CD4+ T cells from blood. These receptors were obtained from a woman aged 18 to 35 in good health.

CDR3 bases: TGTGCCAGTCGGACTAGCGGGGGCTACGAGCAGTACTTC. This gives the protein CASRTSGGYEQYF. V gene TRBV19 combines with J gene TRBJ2-7, with 13 bases matching TRBD2. Per germline, CDR1 LNHDA and CDR2 SQIVND (reference sequence). This CDR3 comprises 13 residues. Germline trimming cut 8 bases from V and 3 bases from J; bases unmatched to any gene: 1.

The chain couples TRBV7-3 to TRBJ2-1; 9 bases match TRBD2. CDR1 and CDR2 from the germline V gene are SGHTA and FQGTGA. The junction had 3 bases not matched to a gene; V was cut back by 0 bases and J by 6 bases. CDR3 length: 15 amino acids. The CDR3: CASSLTSGSINEQFF. Written as DNA, the CDR3 is TGTGCCAGCAGCTTAACTAGCGGGAGTATCAATGAGCAGTTCTTC. The variable domain in full, with the rest retrieved from reference TRBV7-3 and TRBJ2-1, is GAGVSQTPSNKVTEKGKYVELRCDPISGHTALYWYRQSLGQGPEFLIYFQGTGAADDSGLPNDRFFAVRPEGSVSTLKIQRTERGDSAVYLCASSLTSGSINEQFFGPGTRLTVL.

This clone was detected a few times. The gene calls are TRBV29-1 and TRBJ1-2; 9 positions agree with TRBD1. Germline V CDR1 and CDR2: SQVTM, ANQGSEA. J lost 8 bases, V lost 4 bases, and 11 bases had no gene match. The CDR3 sequence is 14 residues long. CDR3 amino acids: CSVAEQQGAGGYTF. The CDR3 DNA sequence: TGCAGCGTTGCCGAACAACAGGGGGCTGGGGGCTACACCTTC.

The chain combines TRBV10-3 with TRBJ1-2; TRBD1 agrees at 9 bases. Looked up from germline, CDR1 is ENHRY and CDR2 is SYGVKD. With 5 bases clipped from V and 9 bases from J, the junction kept 7 bases outside the gene matches. The CDR3 is 13 amino acids. CDR3 sequence reads: CAISSGTGFRYTF. The CDR3 nucleotides are TGTGCCATCAGTTCCGGGACAGGGTTTCGCTACACCTTC.

This clone was seen more than once but under ten times. V is TRBV9 and J is TRBJ2-7; 9 bases align to TRBD1. This CDR3 has 15 amino acids. CDR1 is SGDLS, CDR2 YYNGEE, per germline. Trimming removed 3 bases from V and 1 base from J; junction bases left unmatched: 5. The CDR3 loop is CASSAGTGRSYEQYF. DNA of the CDR3: TGTGCCAGCAGCGCCGGGACAGGGAGGTCCTACGAGCAGTACTTC.

The V call is TRBV30, the J call TRBJ2-1; 13 nucleotides match TRBD2. This CDR3 is built from 14 residues. Germline values: CDR1 GTSNPN, CDR2 SVGIG (reference sequence). J gave up 9 bases and V 4 bases, and 6 bases lay outside the gene matches. The CDR3 nucleotides read TGTGCCTGGATTCGGACTAGCGGGAGCACTGAGCAGTTCTTC. Protein product: CAWIRTSGSTEQFF.

This sequence joins TRBV28 and TRBJ1-2, with TRBD1 as a possible D gene (6 bases). Per the germline V gene, CDR1 is MDHEN and CDR2 is SYDVKM. There are 14 residues in the CDR3. V was pared by 3 bases and J by 7 bases, with 15 bases between. CDR3 sequence: CASSFVSGDPGYTF. The CDR3 region has the DNA TGTGCCAGCAGTTTTGTTTCAGGGGACCCTGGCTACACCTTC.

The chain has TRBV9 and TRBJ2-2; possible D gene TRBD1, 7 bases. CDR3 length equals 20 residues. V gave up 1 base and J gave up 2 bases, with 24 bases separating them. In germline, CDR1 is SGDLS, CDR2 YYNGEE. DNA for the CDR3: TGTGCCAGCAGCGTAACGAAAGCCCATGGAGGGGGCCTTAACACCGGGGAGCTGTTTTTT. It yields the protein CASSVTKAHGGGLNTGELFF. Complete variable domain (other parts from reference TRBV9 and TRBJ2-2): DSGVTQTPKHLITATGQRVTLRCSPRSGDLSVYWYQQSLDQGLQFLIQYYNGEERAKGNILERFSAQQFPDLHSELNLSSLELGDSALYFCASSVTKAHGGGLNTGELFFGEGSRLTVL.

V usage is TRBV7-9 and J usage is TRBJ2-3; unclear D gene. Germline CDR1 and CDR2: SEHNR and FQNEAQ (reference sequence). V was shortened by 5 bases and J by 0 bases, with 9 bases between the two germline ends. The CDR3 is made up of 14 amino acids. CDR3 bases: TGTGCCAGCAGCCCACCTACTAGCACAGATACGCAGTATTTT. Protein sequence: CASSPPTSTDTQYF.

This clone was observed a few times. V gene TRBV10-3 combines with J gene TRBJ2-1, with TRBD2 matching 8 bases. The CDR3 has 16 residues. Trimming cost V 2 bases and J 0 bases; bases outside gene matches: 3. The germline gives CDR1 ENHRY, CDR2 SYGVKD. CDR3 coding DNA: TGTGCCATCAGTGAGCGGGAGGGCCCCTCCTACAATGAGCAGTTCTTC. This sequence encodes CAISEREGPSYNEQFF.

This clone has only a few counts. V is TRBV28 and J is TRBJ2-3; 7 nucleotides match TRBD2. V lost 4 bases, J lost 2 bases, and 9 bases stayed unmatched. The CDR3 runs to 16 residues. Looked up from germline, CDR1 is MDHEN and CDR2 is SYDVKM. As DNA, the CDR3 is TGTGCCAGCAGTTCCATCCTCCTAGCGGACACAGATACGCAGTATTTT. Translation: CASSSILLADTDTQYF.

The chain couples TRBV7-8 to TRBJ2-1, with 7 nucleotides matching TRBD2. V dropped 5 bases and J dropped 3; count of bases not matched to a gene: 10. Germline-derived CDR1 and CDR2 are SGHVS and FQNEAQ. The CDR3 is 16 residues long. CDR3 in amino acids: CASSLGGGSFYNEQFF. CDR3 nucleotides: TGTGCCAGCAGCCTGGGCGGCGGGAGTTTCTACAATGAGCAGTTCTTC.

The V call is TRBV7-2, the J call TRBJ2-7; 7 nucleotides line up with TRBD1. From germline, CDR1 is SGHTA and CDR2 FQGNSA. This CDR3 has 14 residues. Trimming took 5 bases from V and 1 from J; bases not matched to a gene: 5. In DNA form, the CDR3 reads TGTGCCAGCAGCCCCTCGGGACAGTCCTACGAGCAGTACTTC. Its translation: CASSPSGQSYEQYF.

This clone was detected a few times. This chain connects TRBV9 to TRBJ2-7; TRBD2 aligns across 9 bases. The CDR3 totals 15 residues. Trimming at V came to 3 bases and at J to 7 bases, leaving 11 bases not matched to a gene. From germline, CDR1 is SGDLS and CDR2 YYNGEE. CDR3 nucleotides: TGTGCCAGCAGCGCCGGCGTAGCGGGAGTGGGGGAGCAGTACTTC. Translating it yields CASSAGVAGVGEQYF. Full variable domain (remainder filled in from reference TRBV9 and TRBJ2-7): DSGVTQTPKHLITATGQRVTLRCSPRSGDLSVYWYQQSLDQGLQFLIQYYNGEERAKGNILERFSAQQFPDLHSELNLSSLELGDSALYFCASSAGVAGVGEQYFGPGTRLTVT.

The gene calls are TRBV15 and TRBJ2-7; 9 positions agree with TRBD2. Per the germline V gene, CDR1 is LNHNV and CDR2 is YYDKDF (reference sequence). This CDR3 region has 14 residues. V shed 9 bases, J shed 3 bases, and the junction held 9 bases outside the gene matches. For the CDR3, the DNA is TGTGCCACTTGTTCGGCTAGCGGGATCTACGAGCAGTACTTC. Translation gives CATCSASGIYEQYF.

With regard to this clone: Other DNA sequences of this sample code for an identical CDR3. This chain uses TRBV7-3 with TRBJ2-5, with D tentatively TRBD1 (6 bases). The CDR3 consists of 14 residues. Deletions cut 2 bases from V and 5 bases from J, with 12 bases between. The germline V gene encodes CDR1 SGHTA and CDR2 FQGTGA. CDR3 amino acids: CASSLAGAGETQYF. The CDR3 coding sequence is TGTGCCAGCAGCTTAGCAGGGGCCGGGGAGACCCAGTACTTC.

The CDR3 region has the DNA TGTGCCAGCTCACCACAACAGGGTACGAATGAGCAGTTCTTC. Its translation is CASSPQQGTNEQFF. V and J are TRBV18 and TRBJ2-1; the D gene is possibly TRBD1 (6 bases). Germline CDR1 is KGHSH and CDR2 is LQKENI. V was pared by 1 base and J by 7 bases, with 11 bases between. This CDR3 is 14 amino acids long.

This clone was picked up a small number of times. The genes are TRBV29-1 and TRBJ1-1; tentatively, D is TRBD1 (6 bases). This CDR3 has 15 amino acids. Per the germline V gene, CDR1 is SQVTM and CDR2 is ANQGSEA. V dropped 3 bases and J dropped 0 bases, with 14 bases sitting between them. CDR3 DNA: TGCAGCGTTGACCCTCAACAGGGCCTGAACACTGAAGCTTTCTTT. Its translation is CSVDPQQGLNTEAFF.

This clone was observed a few times. The chain couples TRBV13 to TRBJ1-2, with D tentatively TRBD1 (5 bases). The CDR3 has 15 residues. The germline V and J ends were trimmed by 2 bases and 4 bases, with 14 bases remaining between them. Germline CDR1 and CDR2: PRHDT and FYEKMQ (reference sequence). The CDR3 loop is CASSLTGNGGYGYTF. CDR3 nucleotides: TGTGCCAGCAGCTTAACCGGGAACGGGGGCTATGGCTACACCTTC.

The J gene is TRBJ2-1, the V gene TRBV7-2; TRBD2 aligns across 7 bases. CDR3 size: 14 residues. The V segment lost 0 bases and the J segment 10 bases; nucleotides outside the gene matches: 6. Germline V CDR1 and CDR2: SGHTA, FQGNSA. CDR3 bases: TGTGCCAGCAGCTTAGCTTTCCCTAGCGGCGAGCAGTTCTTC. Translation gives CASSLAFPSGEQFF. The whole variable domain, filled in from reference TRBV7-2 and TRBJ2-1, reads GAGVSQSPSNKVTEKGKDVELRCDPISGHTALYWYRQSLGQGLEFLIYFQGNSAPDKSGLPSDRFSAERTGGSVSTLTIQRTQQEDSAVYLCASSLAFPSGEQFFGPGTRLTVL.

In its sample, this clone was seen a few times. The V call is TRBV15, the J call TRBJ2-5; D is perhaps TRBD2 (6 bases). V shed 3 bases and J shed 1 base, with 12 bases lying between them. The CDR3 is made up of 15 amino acids. CDR1 and CDR2 from the germline V gene are LNHNV and YYDKDF (reference sequence). CDR3 nucleotide sequence: TGTGCCACCAGCAGGGGAGTCGGGGGCCAAGAGACCCAGTACTTC. Protein: CATSRGVGGQETQYF.

In this sample, this clone turned up a few times. This chain uses TRBV7-9 with TRBJ2-3, with 9 bases fitting TRBD2. The germline gives CDR1 SEHNR, CDR2 FQNEAQ (reference sequence). With V trimmed by 2 bases and J by 4 bases, 4 bases remained unmatched. The CDR3 runs 15 residues. CDR3 protein: CASSLMAGGADTQYF. DNA for the CDR3: TGTGCCAGCAGCTTAATGGCGGGAGGGGCAGATACGCAGTATTTT.

This clone appeared once. The chain combines TRBV27 with TRBJ1-2; 8 bases agree with TRBD1. This CDR3 comprises 12 residues. In germline, CDR1 is MNHEY, CDR2 SMNVEV (reference sequence). Trimming cost V 7 bases and J 8 bases; bases outside gene matches: 6. Here the CDR3 DNA reads TGTGCCAGCAAAGGACAGGGAGAAGGCTACACCTTC. Protein: CASKGQGEGYTF.

This clone was observed a few times. The chain has TRBV18 and TRBJ1-5; D is ambiguous. Germline values: CDR1 KGHSH, CDR2 LQKENI. V was shortened by 3 bases and J by 5 bases, with 8 bases between the two germline ends. CDR3 length: 13 amino acids. The CDR3 nucleotides are TGTGCCAGCTCACCGAACGGTGATCAGCCCCAGCATTTT. This sequence encodes CASSPNGDQPQHF.

The rearrangement joins TRBV7-2 to TRBJ1-1; possible D gene TRBD1, 5 bases. V was cut by 2 bases and J by 5 bases, with 18 bases left in between. The germline V gene encodes CDR1 SGHTA and CDR2 FQGNSA. The CDR3 sequence is 16 residues long. DNA of the CDR3: TGTGCCAGCAGCTTACGATTGGGCGGGAAGGGGACTGAAGCTTTCTTT. Translation gives CASSLRLGGKGTEAFF.

The chain links TRBV7-9 to TRBJ2-2, with a possible D match to TRBD2 (6 bases). Between the trimmed V and J ends, which lost 6 bases and 7 bases, there was a span of 9 bases. CDR1 is SEHNR and CDR2 is FQNEAQ in the germline V gene (reference sequence). CDR3 size: 12 residues. The CDR3 loop is CASRLADGELFF. CDR3 in DNA: TGTGCCAGCAGACTAGCTGACGGGGAGCTGTTTTTT.

There are a few counts of this clone. This chain links TRBV7-9 with TRBJ1-1; D call uncertain. V was clipped by 7 bases and J by 1 base, with 13 bases between them. There are 14 residues in the CDR3. The germline CDR1 and CDR2 sequences are SEHNR and FQNEAQ (reference sequence). CDR3 amino acids: CASNPEGWNTEAFF. CDR3 in DNA: TGTGCCAGCAACCCGGAGGGATGGAACACTGAAGCTTTCTTT.